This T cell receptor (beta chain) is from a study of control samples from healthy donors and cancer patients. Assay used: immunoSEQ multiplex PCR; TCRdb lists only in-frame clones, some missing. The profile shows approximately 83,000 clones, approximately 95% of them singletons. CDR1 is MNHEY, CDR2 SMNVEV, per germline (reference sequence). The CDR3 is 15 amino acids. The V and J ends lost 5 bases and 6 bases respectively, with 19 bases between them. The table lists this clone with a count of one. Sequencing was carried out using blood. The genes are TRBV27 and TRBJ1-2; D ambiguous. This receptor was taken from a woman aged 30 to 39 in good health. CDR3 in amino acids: CASSDIGGILDGYTF. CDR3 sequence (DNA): TGTGCCAGCAGTGATATCGGAGGAATTTTGGATGGCTACACCTTC.